This T cell receptor (beta chain) originates from a study of blood T cell repertoires in COVID-19. The overall study: Spain, Italy and the United States supplied samples that represented acute and convalescent COVID-19.

Measured with immunoSEQ multiplex PCR; TCRdb has only the in-frame clones, and not every one. The table has 190,000 or so clones, roughly 87% seen once; the top ten hold more than 2%. The CDR3 spans 14 residues. Per the germline V gene, CDR1 is KGHSH and CDR2 is LQKENI. Trimming removed 2 bases at V and 1 base at J, with 9 bases between. Turning to this clone: The same CDR3 can be traced to other DNA sequences in this sample.

Material for sequencing was PBMCs or T cells enriched from blood (not recorded which). This sequence joins TRBV18 and TRBJ2-7; weak D call: TRBD1 (6 bases). This sequence originates from a woman aged 25 to 39 who had recovered from COVID-19. The CDR3 region has the DNA TGTGCCAGCTCACCAGGAACAGGGTCCTACGAGCAGTACTTC. This translates into CASSPGTGSYEQYF.